The TCR beta chain described here comes from a study of prognosis after radiotherapy for stage I lung cancer. Findings and limits, study-wide: Lower Shannon entropy values were found after stereotactic body radiation therapy in patients who developed distant metastases.

Trimming at V came to 2 bases and at J to 13 bases, leaving 6 bases not matched to a gene. Germline values: CDR1 GTSNPN, CDR2 SVGIG (reference sequence). The CDR3 has 12 amino acids. Genomic DNA was the source, and TCR beta CDR3 was amplified from it by two-round multiplex PCR. The first round of PCR was done with primers that matched each TRBV and TRBJ gene. TCRdb independently ran MiXCR on the multiplex PCR reads; one entry per CDR3 protein. This table has roughly 14,000 distinct CDR3 sequences, approximately 33% appearing once. This clonotype was observed many times. What it binds is not known. The origin of this receptor is a donor over 45 with non-small cell lung cancer. The chain links TRBV30 to TRBJ2-1; TRBD2 matches at 9 bases. Sequencing was performed on PBMCs, taken before or after stereotactic body radiation therapy (not recorded which). CDR3 bases: TGTGCCTGGAGTTCCGGGACTAGCCATCAGTTCTTC. Protein: CAWSSGTSHQFF.